Below are 18 T cell receptor beta chains sequenced from a single sample in a study of T-cell memory formation after mild COVID-19. TCRdb fed the 5' RACE reads into MiXCR, producing one record per CDR3 protein. The sample shows under 300,000 distinct CDR3 sequences, over 15% of them seen only once. What was sequenced was PBMCs or a T cell subset sorted from them (not recorded which). These receptors all stem from a man aged 18 to 35 who had mild COVID-19 (a few samples of this study predate the infection). Cell type and time point are not known.

This clonotype occurred a few times. The chain carries TRBV4-1 and TRBJ1-3; TRBD1 agrees at 8 bases. The CDR3 is made up of 16 amino acids. With 3 bases clipped from V and 7 bases from J, the junction kept 11 bases outside the gene matches. The germline CDR1 and CDR2 sequences are MGHRA and YSYEKL. CDR3 nucleotides: TGCGCCAGCAGCCACCCAGTGGGACAGGCCCAGAACACCATATATTTT. Encoded protein: CASSHPVGQAQNTIYF.

The CDR3 reads CASRPGVGFTGELFF. The CDR3 nucleotides are TGTGCCAGCAGGCCTGGTGTCGGTTTCACCGGGGAGCTGTTTTTT. The chain has TRBV2 and TRBJ2-2; no clear D gene. This CDR3 is built from 15 residues. V gave up 6 bases and J gave up 4 bases, with 15 bases separating them. Germline assignment: CDR1 SNHLY and CDR2 FYNNEI.

The chain recombines TRBV15 with TRBJ2-3; D perhaps matches TRBD1 (6 bases). The length of the CDR3 is 16 residues. From germline, CDR1 is LNHNV and CDR2 YYDKDF (reference sequence). V gave up 4 bases and J gave up 2 bases, with 16 bases separating them. CDR3 region: CATSIRRQASTDTQYF. For the CDR3, the DNA is TGTGCCACCAGCATAAGAAGACAGGCCTCCACAGATACGCAGTATTTT. Together with reference TRBV15 and TRBJ2-3, the CDR3 gives the full variable domain: DAMVIQNPRYQVTQFGKPVTLSCSQTLNHNVMYWYQQKSSQAPKLLFHYYDKDFNNEADTPDNFQSRRPNTSFCFLDIRSPGLGDTAMYLCATSIRRQASTDTQYFGPGTRLTVL.

The chain carries TRBV12-3 or TRBV12-4 and TRBJ2-2, with D unclear. The CDR3 has 12 residues. With 4 bases removed from V and 6 bases from J, the gap between germline ends came to 6 bases. The CDR3 region is CASSYSAGELFF. The CDR3 bases are TGTGCCAGCAGTTATTCGGCCGGGGAGCTGTTTTTT.

V is TRBV12-2 and J is TRBJ2-5; TRBD1 reflects the table's D call only, with no check against the DNA. TRBV12-2 counts as a pseudogene. CDR3 length equals 17 residues. This CDR3 reads CASRFIGWGRYQETQYF. CDR3 bases: TGTGCAAGTCGCTTTATTGGGTGGGGGCGGTACCAAGAGACCCAGTACTTC.

The chain joins TRBV5-4 to TRBJ2-7; D is unresolved. The CDR3 has 13 residues. Germline V CDR1 and CDR2: SGHNT, YYREEE (reference sequence). Trimming took 2 bases from V and 0 from J, leaving 6 bases between them. The CDR3 coding sequence is TGTGCCAGCAGCTTCAGCCACTCCTACGAGCAGTACTTC. Encoded protein: CASSFSHSYEQYF.

This clonotype was seen only a few times. This chain joins TRBV5-1 and TRBJ2-3, with no clear D. V was pared by 0 bases and J by 4 bases, with 9 bases between. The CDR3 runs 14 residues. CDR1 and CDR2 from the germline V gene are SGHRS and YFSETQ. The CDR3 DNA reads TGCGCCAGCAGCTTGGGGATCCCCGCAGATACGCAGTATTTT. Amino acid sequence: CASSLGIPADTQYF.

The rearrangement links TRBV19 to TRBJ1-3, with no clear D. The CDR3 has 14 amino acids. Germline CDR1 reads LNHDA; CDR2 reads SQIVND (reference sequence). V shed 5 bases and J shed 0 bases, with 8 bases lying between them. CDR3 sequence: CASSLTASGNTIYF. The DNA for the CDR3 is TGTGCCAGTAGTTTGACGGCCTCTGGAAACACCATATATTTT.

This clonotype was recorded a few times. The chain carries TRBV7-2 and TRBJ2-5; 8 nucleotides line up with TRBD2. The ends lost 5 bases at V and 5 bases at J; junction bases unmatched: 10. Germline-derived CDR1 and CDR2 are SGHTA and FQGNSA. The CDR3 consists of 15 residues. The CDR3 DNA reads as TGTGCCAGCAGCGCCCCGACGGGGGGGGGGGAGACCCAGTACTTC. Protein: CASSAPTGGGETQYF.

The V gene is TRBV12-3 or TRBV12-4, the J gene TRBJ2-3; TRBD1 might be the D (5 bases). The V end was cut by 2 bases, the J end by 0 bases, with 9 bases between. The CDR3 is made up of 15 amino acids. The CDR3 bases are TGTGCCAGCAGTTTACAGGGCGATAGCACAGATACGCAGTATTTT. This gives the protein CASSLQGDSTDTQYF.

This clonotype was detected ten times or more. V and J are TRBV9 and TRBJ2-3; D may be TRBD1 or TRBD2 (5 bases each). The germline V gene encodes CDR1 SGDLS and CDR2 YYNGEE. The length of the CDR3 is 16 residues. V was shortened by 4 bases and J by 2 bases, with 17 bases between the two germline ends. The CDR3 DNA follows: TGTGCCAGCAGCAACAACCGGGACGGTTACACAGATACGCAGTATTTT. Its translation: CASSNNRDGYTDTQYF.

The CDR3 spells CASSPGDGINIQYF. Written as DNA, the CDR3 is TGTGCCAGCAGTCCGGGCGACGGAATAAACATTCAGTACTTC. The chain couples TRBV28 to TRBJ2-4; D remains unclear. Germline V gene lookup returns CDR1 MDHEN and CDR2 SYDVKM. The germline V and J ends were trimmed by 5 bases and 6 bases, with 14 bases remaining between them. This CDR3 is 14 amino acids long.

This clonotype was counted between two and nine times. The chain couples TRBV6-2 or TRBV6-3 to TRBJ2-1; D might be TRBD1 or TRBD2, each matching 6 bases. V shed 9 bases and J shed 4 bases, with 13 bases lying between them. The CDR3 has 13 amino acids. Germline-derived CDR1 and CDR2 are MNHEY and SVGEGT. CDR3 residues: CASRGAGYNEQFF. The CDR3 nucleotides read TGTGCCAGTAGGGGGGCCGGTTACAATGAGCAGTTCTTC.

The sample holds a few counts of this clonotype. V is TRBV30 and J is TRBJ2-7; D unresolved. Trimming removed 2 bases from V and 2 bases from J, with 7 bases in between. The CDR3 is 12 residues long. Germline CDR1 and CDR2: GTSNPN and SVGIG (reference sequence). The CDR3 DNA reads TGTGCCTGGAGTCGAGATGCCTACGAGCAGTACTTC. Residues: CAWSRDAYEQYF.

This chain links TRBV6-6 with TRBJ2-5, with 7 bases matching TRBD1. Unmatched junction bases numbered 6, after V lost 6 bases and J lost 5 bases. Germline CDR1 reads MNHNY; CDR2 reads SVGAGI (reference sequence). The CDR3 length is 13 residues. The CDR3 region has the DNA TGTGCCAGCAGGCCGACAGGGAAGGAGACCCAGTACTTC. This codes for CASRPTGKETQYF.

There are many counts of this clonotype. The chain couples TRBV3-1 to TRBJ1-1; the match to TRBD1 covers 8 bases. Germline CDR1 LGHDT, CDR2 YNNKEL (reference sequence). This CDR3 region has 16 residues. Trimming removed 4 bases from V and 7 bases from J; junction bases left unmatched: 14. The CDR3, as DNA: TGTGCCAGCAGCCGAAACGAACAAGACAGGGGTGGTGAAGCTTTCTTT. Its protein product is CASSRNEQDRGGEAFF.

This clonotype has a handful of counts. The chain carries TRBV5-6 and TRBJ1-6, with D unresolved. V was cut by 0 bases and J by 8 bases, with 12 bases left in between. Germline V gene lookup returns CDR1 SGHDT and CDR2 YYEEEE. The CDR3 contains 15 residues. The CDR3 sequence is CASSLGRGFYSPLHF. CDR3 DNA sequence: TGTGCCAGCAGCTTGGGCCGAGGGTTTTATTCACCCCTCCACTTT.

This clonotype has more than one count but fewer than ten. V is TRBV3-1 and J is TRBJ1-1; unclear D gene. V lost 0 bases to trimming and J lost 3 bases, with 5 bases between them. The CDR3 length is 13 residues. Germline V gene sequence: CDR1 LGHDT, CDR2 YNNKEL (reference sequence). The CDR3 spells CASSQDRHTEAFF. The DNA for the CDR3 is TGTGCCAGCAGCCAAGACAGACACACTGAAGCTTTCTTT.